Listed here are 14 T cell receptor beta chains from one sample, sequenced in a study of T cell repertoires in cytomegalovirus infection. Their specific antigens are unknown. MiXCR, applied by TCRdb to the reads, yields one record per CDR3 protein. The table shows 450,000 to 600,000 distinct CDR3 sequences, with about 39% occurring only once. This sample comprised cultured PBMCs, obtained from culture after CMV antigen stimulation. All receptors derive from a human donor in good health (CMV status not recorded). Some clones in this sample may be carry-over from other donors' samples.

This chain uses TRBV7-6 with TRBJ2-1; TRBD1 matches 7 bases. CDR1 is SGHVS, CDR2 FNYEAQ, per germline. V lost 5 bases, J lost 8 bases, and 12 bases stayed unmatched. This CDR3 is built from 15 residues. The CDR3 DNA reads as TGTGCCAGCAGCCCGCGACAGGGAATAAACCATGAGCAGTTCTTC. Protein sequence: CASSPRQGINHEQFF.

This chain joins TRBV7-6 and TRBJ2-7, with D uncertain. The CDR3 consists of 14 residues. Trimming shortened V by 1 base and J by 1 base, and 8 bases separated the two germline ends. Germline V lookup: CDR1 SGHVS, CDR2 FNYEAQ. CDR3 amino acids: CASSLDPSSYEQYF. DNA for the CDR3: TGTGCCAGCAGCTTAGATCCCAGTTCCTACGAGCAGTACTTC.

V gene TRBV18 combines with J gene TRBJ1-1; D is unclear. Trimming took 3 bases from V and 4 from J, leaving 12 bases between them. Germline V CDR1 and CDR2: KGHSH, LQKENI. The CDR3 is 14 residues long. The CDR3, as DNA: TGTGCCAGCTCACCGACGCAGGCGACCACTGAAGCTTTCTTT. This gives the protein CASSPTQATTEAFF.

This clonotype occurred a few times. The rearrangement links TRBV7-2 to TRBJ2-5; D is perhaps TRBD1 (6 bases). Looked up from germline, CDR1 is SGHTA and CDR2 is FQGNSA. The CDR3 has 16 residues. Trimming shortened V by 3 bases and J by 5 bases, and 19 bases separated the two germline ends. CDR3 DNA: TGTGCCAGCAGCTTGGTGATGGGACATGCCCGCGAGACCCAGTACTTC. The encoded protein is CASSLVMGHARETQYF.

This sequence joins TRBV7-2 and TRBJ1-2; D remains ambiguous. The CDR3 is made up of 16 amino acids. The germline V gene encodes CDR1 SGHTA and CDR2 FQGNSA. V was clipped by 2 bases and J by 8 bases, with 21 bases between them. This chain's CDR3 is CASSLRPAPPRRGYTF. Here the CDR3 DNA reads TGTGCCAGCAGCTTAAGGCCAGCCCCTCCACGGAGAGGCTACACCTTC. Full variable domain (remainder filled in from reference TRBV7-2 and TRBJ1-2): GAGVSQSPSNKVTEKGKDVELRCDPISGHTALYWYRQSLGQGLEFLIYFQGNSAPDKSGLPSDRFSAERTGGSVSTLTIQRTQQEDSAVYLCASSLRPAPPRRGYTFGSGTRLTVV.

This clonotype was observed a few times. V is TRBV7-8 and J is TRBJ2-7; possible D gene TRBD1, 7 bases. This CDR3 has 15 amino acids. From germline, CDR1 is SGHVS and CDR2 FQNEAQ. V shed 0 bases and J shed 3 bases, with 12 bases lying between them. The CDR3 DNA is TGTGCCAGCAGCTTAGCCCAGGGGGGAAGCTACGAGCAGTACTTC. Translation gives CASSLAQGGSYEQYF.

The rearrangement links TRBV10-2 to TRBJ2-3; D not resolved. The CDR3 has 15 amino acids. V dropped 3 bases and J dropped 0 bases, with 10 bases sitting between them. Germline lookup yields CDR1 WSHSY and CDR2 SAAADI. The DNA of the CDR3 is TGCGCCAGCAGTGATCCGGGCTCTAGCACAGATACGCAGTATTTT. Encoded protein: CASSDPGSSTDTQYF.

This clonotype was seen only a few times. This chain connects TRBV7-2 to TRBJ2-3, with 11 bases fitting TRBD2. The J segment lost 2 bases and the V segment lost 4 bases, leaving 8 bases of the junction unmatched. The CDR3 length is 17 residues. CDR1 is SGHTA, CDR2 FQGNSA, per germline. CDR3 nucleotide sequence: TGTGCCAGCAGCTCGCCGGGACTAGCGGATCTCACAGATACGCAGTATTTT. Amino acid sequence: CASSSPGLADLTDTQYF. The whole variable domain, remainder taken from reference TRBV7-2 and TRBJ2-3, is GAGVSQSPSNKVTEKGKDVELRCDPISGHTALYWYRQSLGQGLEFLIYFQGNSAPDKSGLPSDRFSAERTGGSVSTLTIQRTQQEDSAVYLCASSSPGLADLTDTQYFGPGTRLTVL.

This rearrangement joins TRBV6-2 or TRBV6-3 to TRBJ1-1; D is ambiguous. The V gene's germline CDR1 is MNHEY and CDR2 SVGEGT. The V end lost 7 bases, the J end lost 1 base, and 7 bases lay between the germline ends. This CDR3 is built from 12 residues. The CDR3 protein is CASIGQNTEAFF. Written as DNA, the CDR3 is TGTGCCAGCATTGGGCAGAACACTGAAGCTTTCTTT.

This clonotype came up a few times. The chain joins TRBV7-8 to TRBJ2-3; D unclear. The CDR3 has 13 residues. Trimming removed 10 bases from V and 0 bases from J, with 11 bases in between. The germline CDR1 and CDR2 sequences are SGHVS and FQNEAQ. The CDR3 nucleotides are TGTGCCAACTCAATGGATAGCACAGATACGCAGTATTTT. Translating it yields CANSMDSTDTQYF.

V and J are TRBV6-6 and TRBJ1-5; 10 positions agree with TRBD1. The CDR3 is 14 amino acids. The germline gives CDR1 MNHNY, CDR2 SVGAGI (reference sequence). V lost 5 bases and J lost 6; bases outside the gene matches: 4. The CDR3 nucleotides are TGTGCCAGCAGTCAAGGGACAGGGGTTCAGCCCCAGCATTTT. Protein sequence: CASSQGTGVQPQHF.

CDR3 region: CSVGTSESYEQYF. The CDR3 nucleotides are TGCAGTGTTGGGACTAGCGAATCCTACGAGCAGTACTTC. The rearrangement links TRBV20-1 to TRBJ2-7; TRBD2 aligns across 10 bases. The germline gives CDR1 DFQATT, CDR2 SNEGSKA (reference sequence). The trim removed 7 bases at V and 1 base at J, leaving 4 bases unmatched. This CDR3 has 13 residues.

V usage is TRBV7-8 and J usage is TRBJ2-7; 7 nucleotides agree with TRBD2. Per the germline V gene, CDR1 is SGHVS and CDR2 is FQNEAQ. J was trimmed by 4 bases and V by 2 bases; bases with no gene match: 11. The CDR3 consists of 16 residues. CDR3 sequence (DNA): TGTGCCAGCAGCTTACTTGCGGCGGGAGTCCGATACGAGCAGTACTTC. Its translation is CASSLLAAGVRYEQYF.

This clonotype showed up just a few times. The chain carries TRBV7-2 and TRBJ2-7; 11 bases line up with TRBD1. There are 15 residues in the CDR3. V lost 3 bases and J lost 4; bases outside the gene matches: 5. Germline CDR1 reads SGHTA; CDR2 reads FQGNSA. DNA for the CDR3: TGTGCCAGCAGCTTGGGGACAGGGGGGATATACGAGCAGTACTTC. It specifies CASSLGTGGIYEQYF.